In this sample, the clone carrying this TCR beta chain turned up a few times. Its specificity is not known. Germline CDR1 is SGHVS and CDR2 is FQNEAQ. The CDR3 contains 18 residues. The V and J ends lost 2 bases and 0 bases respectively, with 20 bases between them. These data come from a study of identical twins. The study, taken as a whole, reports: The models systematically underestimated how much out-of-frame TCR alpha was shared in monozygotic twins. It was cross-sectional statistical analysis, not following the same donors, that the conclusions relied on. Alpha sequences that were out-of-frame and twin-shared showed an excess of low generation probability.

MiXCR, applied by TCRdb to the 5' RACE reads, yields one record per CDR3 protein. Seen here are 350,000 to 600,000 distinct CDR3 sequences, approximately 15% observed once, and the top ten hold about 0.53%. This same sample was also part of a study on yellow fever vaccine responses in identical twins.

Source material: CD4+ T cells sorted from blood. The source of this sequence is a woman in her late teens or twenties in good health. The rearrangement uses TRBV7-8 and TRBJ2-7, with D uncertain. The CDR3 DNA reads TGTGCCAGCAGCTTATTAGTTTGGGGTTGGGGTTCCTCCTACGAGCAGTACTTC. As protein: CASSLLVWGWGSSYEQYF.